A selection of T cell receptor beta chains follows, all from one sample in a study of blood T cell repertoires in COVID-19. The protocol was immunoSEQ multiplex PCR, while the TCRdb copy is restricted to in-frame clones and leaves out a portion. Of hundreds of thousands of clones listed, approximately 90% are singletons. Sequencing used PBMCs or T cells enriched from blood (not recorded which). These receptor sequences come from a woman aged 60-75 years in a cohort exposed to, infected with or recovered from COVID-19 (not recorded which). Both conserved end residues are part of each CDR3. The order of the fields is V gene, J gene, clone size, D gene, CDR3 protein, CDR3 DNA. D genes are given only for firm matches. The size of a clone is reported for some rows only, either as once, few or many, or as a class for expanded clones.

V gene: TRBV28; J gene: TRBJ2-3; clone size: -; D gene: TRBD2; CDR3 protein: CASKGGGSTDTQYF; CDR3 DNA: TGTGCCAGCAAAGGCGGGGGGAGCACAGATACGCAGTATTTT
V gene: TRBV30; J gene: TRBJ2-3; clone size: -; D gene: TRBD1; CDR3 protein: CAWSIGQGARDTQYF; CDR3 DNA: TGTGCCTGGAGTATAGGACAGGGGGCGAGAGATACGCAGTATTTT
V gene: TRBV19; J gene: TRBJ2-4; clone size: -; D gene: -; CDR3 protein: CASNLHSEGAQYF; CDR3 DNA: TGTGCCAGTAATCTTCACAGTGAGGGTGCTCAGTACTTC
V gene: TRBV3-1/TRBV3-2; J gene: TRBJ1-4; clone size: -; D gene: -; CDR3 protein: CASSNGVLNEKLFF; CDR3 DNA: TGTGCCAGCAGCAACGGGGTTCTTAATGAAAAACTGTTTTTT
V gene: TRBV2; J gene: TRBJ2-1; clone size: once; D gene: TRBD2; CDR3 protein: CATGTSGRRRQFF; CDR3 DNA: TGTGCCACCGGGACTAGCGGGAGACGGAGACAGTTCTTC
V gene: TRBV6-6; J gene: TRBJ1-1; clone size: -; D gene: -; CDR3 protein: CASSYPVPNTEAFF; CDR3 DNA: TGTGCCAGCAGTTACCCTGTCCCGAACACTGAAGCTTTCTTT
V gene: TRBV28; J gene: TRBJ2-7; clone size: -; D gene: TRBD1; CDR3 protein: CASSQDRDSSYEQYF; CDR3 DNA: TGTGCCAGCAGCCAGGACAGGGACAGCTCCTACGAGCAGTACTTC
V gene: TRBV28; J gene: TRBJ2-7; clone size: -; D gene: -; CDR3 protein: CASSTPRSYEQYF; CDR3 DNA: TGTGCCAGCAGCACACCACGCTCCTACGAGCAGTACTTC
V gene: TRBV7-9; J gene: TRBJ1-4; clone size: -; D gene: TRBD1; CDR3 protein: CATPGQGGEKLFF; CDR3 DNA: TGTGCCACCCCGGGACAGGGAGGAGAAAAACTGTTTTTT
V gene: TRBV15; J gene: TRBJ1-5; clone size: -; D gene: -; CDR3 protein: CATSPGQTNQPQHF; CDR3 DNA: TGTGCCACCAGCCCCGGACAGACTAATCAGCCCCAGCATTTT
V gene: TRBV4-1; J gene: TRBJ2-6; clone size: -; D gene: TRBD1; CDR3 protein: CASSQDPAGGLSGANVLTF; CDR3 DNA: TGCGCCAGCAGCCAAGACCCGGCAGGGGGTCTCTCTGGGGCCAACGTCCTGACTTTC
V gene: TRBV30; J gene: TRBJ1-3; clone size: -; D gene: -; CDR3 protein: CAWSPPGQWRGRNTIYF; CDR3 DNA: TGTGCCTGGAGTCCTCCCGGACAGTGGAGAGGCAGAAACACCATATATTTT
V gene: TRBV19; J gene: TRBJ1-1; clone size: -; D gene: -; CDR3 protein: CASIKRFMNTEAFF; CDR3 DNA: TGTGCCAGTATAAAGAGGTTTATGAACACTGAAGCTTTCTTT
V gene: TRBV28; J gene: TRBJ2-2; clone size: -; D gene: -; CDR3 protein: CASFGLPIPGELFF; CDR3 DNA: TGTGCCAGCTTCGGACTACCTATCCCCGGGGAGCTGTTTTTT
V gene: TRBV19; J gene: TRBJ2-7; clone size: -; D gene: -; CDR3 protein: CASSASVAYEQYF; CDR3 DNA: TGTGCCAGTAGCGCTAGCGTCGCCTACGAGCAGTACTTC
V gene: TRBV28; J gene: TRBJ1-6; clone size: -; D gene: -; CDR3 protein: CASNRLGALHF; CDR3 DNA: TGTGCCAGCAACCGACTAGGTGCCCTCCACTTT
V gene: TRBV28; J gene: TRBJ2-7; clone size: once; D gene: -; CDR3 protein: CASSFVPAGVYEQYF; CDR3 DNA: -
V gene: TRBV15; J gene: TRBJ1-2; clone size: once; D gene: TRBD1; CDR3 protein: CATSRVDRDGYTF; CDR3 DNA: TGTGCCACCAGCAGGGTGGACAGGGATGGCTACACCTTC
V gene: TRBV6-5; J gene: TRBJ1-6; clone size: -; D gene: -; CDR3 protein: CASRTESSYNSPLHF; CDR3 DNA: TGTGCCAGCAGGACAGAAAGCTCCTATAATTCACCCCTCCACTTT
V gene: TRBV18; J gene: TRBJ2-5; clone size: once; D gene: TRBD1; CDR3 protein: CASSVDRGGETQYF; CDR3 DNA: TGTGCCAGCTCGGTTGACAGGGGCGGAGAGACCCAGTACTTC
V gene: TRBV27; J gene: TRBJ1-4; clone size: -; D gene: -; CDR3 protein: CASSPAVSTNEKLFF; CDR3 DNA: TGTGCCAGCAGTCCCGCAGTCTCAACTAATGAAAAACTGTTTTTT
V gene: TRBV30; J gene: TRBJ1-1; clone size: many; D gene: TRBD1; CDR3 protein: CAWSPDRTHEAFF; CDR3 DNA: TGTGCCTGGAGTCCGGACAGGACGCATGAAGCTTTCTTT
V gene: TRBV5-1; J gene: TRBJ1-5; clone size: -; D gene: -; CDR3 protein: CASQIDSNQPQHF; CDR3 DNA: TGCGCCAGCCAAATAGATAGCAATCAGCCCCAGCATTTT
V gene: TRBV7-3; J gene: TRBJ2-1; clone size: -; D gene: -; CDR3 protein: CASSLTGLASNEQFF; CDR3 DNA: TGTGCCAGCAGCTTAACGGGGCTAGCGTCCAATGAGCAGTTCTTC
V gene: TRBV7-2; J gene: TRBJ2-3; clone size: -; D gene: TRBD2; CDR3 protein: CASSLLAGGPDTQYF; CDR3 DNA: TGTGCCAGCAGCTTGCTAGCGGGAGGGCCCGATACGCAGTATTTT
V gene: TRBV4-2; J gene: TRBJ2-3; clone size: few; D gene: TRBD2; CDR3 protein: CASSQGKGLAGADTQYF; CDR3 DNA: TGTGCCAGCAGCCAAGGGAAGGGACTAGCGGGAGCAGATACGCAGTATTTT
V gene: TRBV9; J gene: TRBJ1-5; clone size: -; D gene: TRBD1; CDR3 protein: CASSVGPSGGTGFNQPQHF; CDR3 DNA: TGTGCCAGCAGCGTAGGTCCGAGTGGGGGGACAGGGTTTAATCAGCCCCAGCATTTT
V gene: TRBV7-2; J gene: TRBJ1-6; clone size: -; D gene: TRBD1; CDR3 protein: CASSSGQSSYNSPLHF; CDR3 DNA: TGTGCCAGCAGTTCGGGACAGAGCTCCTATAATTCACCCCTCCACTTT
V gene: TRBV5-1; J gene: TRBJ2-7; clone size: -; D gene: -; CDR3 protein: CASSPTSMRSYEQYF; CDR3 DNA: TGCGCCAGCAGCCCGACTAGTATGCGATCCTACGAGCAGTACTTC
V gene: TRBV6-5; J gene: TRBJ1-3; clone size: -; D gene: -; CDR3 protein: CATSTVSGNTIYF; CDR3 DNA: TGTGCCACCTCGACAGTCTCTGGAAACACCATATATTTT
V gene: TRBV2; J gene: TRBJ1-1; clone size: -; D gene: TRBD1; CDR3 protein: CASSIGRQGRNTEAFF; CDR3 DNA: TGTGCCAGCAGTATAGGAAGACAGGGGCGTAACACTGAAGCTTTCTTT
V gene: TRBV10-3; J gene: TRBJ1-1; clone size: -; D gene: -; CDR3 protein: CAISEPRKKNTEAFF; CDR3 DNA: TGTGCCATCAGTGAACCGCGGAAGAAGAACACTGAAGCTTTCTTT
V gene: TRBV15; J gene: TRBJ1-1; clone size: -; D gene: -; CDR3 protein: CATSRDPQAVGTEAFF; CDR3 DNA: TGTGCCACCAGCAGAGATCCACAGGCCGTGGGGACTGAAGCTTTCTTT
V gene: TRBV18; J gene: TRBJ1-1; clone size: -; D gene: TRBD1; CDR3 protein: CASSLGQVGNTEAFF; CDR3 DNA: TGTGCCAGCTCACTTGGACAGGTAGGGAACACTGAAGCTTTCTTT
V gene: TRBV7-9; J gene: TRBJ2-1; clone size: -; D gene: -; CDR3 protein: CASSSAYNEQFF; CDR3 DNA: TGTGCCAGCAGCTCGGCCTACAATGAGCAGTTCTTC
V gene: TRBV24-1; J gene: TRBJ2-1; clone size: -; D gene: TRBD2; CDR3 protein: CATSDWAGGTNNEQFF; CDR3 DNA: TGTGCCACCAGTGATTGGGCGGGAGGAACGAACAATGAGCAGTTCTTC
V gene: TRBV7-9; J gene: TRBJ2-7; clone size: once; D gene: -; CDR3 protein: CASSSPQSYEQYF; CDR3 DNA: TGTGCCAGCAGCTCCCCACAAAGTTACGAGCAGTACTTC
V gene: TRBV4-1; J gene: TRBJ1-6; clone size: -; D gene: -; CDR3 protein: CASGTPGTPNSPLHF; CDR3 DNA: TGCGCCAGCGGAACTCCCGGGACTCCAAATTCACCCCTCCACTTT
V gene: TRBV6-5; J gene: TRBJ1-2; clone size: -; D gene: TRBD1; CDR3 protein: CASRDRGGRSYGYTF; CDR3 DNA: TGTGCCAGCAGAGATCGAGGGGGCCGTAGCTATGGCTACACCTTC
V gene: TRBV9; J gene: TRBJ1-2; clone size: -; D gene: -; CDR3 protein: CASSGQYGYTF; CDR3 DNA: TGTGCCAGCAGCGGACAGTATGGCTACACCTTC
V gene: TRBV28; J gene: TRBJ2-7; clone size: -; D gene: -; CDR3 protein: CASSLRDIHSYEQYF; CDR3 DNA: TGTGCCAGCAGTTTACGGGACATCCACTCCTACGAGCAGTACTTC
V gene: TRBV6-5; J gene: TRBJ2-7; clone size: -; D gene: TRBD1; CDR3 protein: CASSRQGSSYEQYF; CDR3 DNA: TGTGCCAGCAGTCGACAGGGTAGCTCCTACGAGCAGTACTTC
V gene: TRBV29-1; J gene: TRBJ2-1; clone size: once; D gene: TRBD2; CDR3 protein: CSVATSGRRYNEQFF; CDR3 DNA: TGCAGCGTAGCCACTAGCGGGAGAAGGTACAATGAGCAGTTCTTC